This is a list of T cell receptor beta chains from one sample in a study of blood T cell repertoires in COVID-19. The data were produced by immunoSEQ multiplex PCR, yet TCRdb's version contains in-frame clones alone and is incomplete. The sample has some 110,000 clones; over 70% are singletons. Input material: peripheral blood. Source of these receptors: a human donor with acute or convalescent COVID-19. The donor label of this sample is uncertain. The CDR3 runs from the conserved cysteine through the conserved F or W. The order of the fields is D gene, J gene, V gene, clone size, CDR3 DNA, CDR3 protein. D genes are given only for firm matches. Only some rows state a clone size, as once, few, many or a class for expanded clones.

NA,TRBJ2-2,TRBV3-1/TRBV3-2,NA,TGTGCCAGCAGCCAGTACGGGGGGCCCACTACCCGGGAGCTGTTTTTT,CASSQYGGPTTRELFF
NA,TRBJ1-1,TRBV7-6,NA,TGTGCCAGCAGCTTAGTTAACAGCCCCACTTATTTT,CASSLVNSPTYF
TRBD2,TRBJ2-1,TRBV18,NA,TGTGCCAGCTCACCCCCGGGAGGGGAAGATGAGCAGTTCTTC,CASSPPGGEDEQFF
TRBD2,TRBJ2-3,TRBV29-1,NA,TGCAGCGTTGAGTCCCTAGCGGGGGGGCGCACAGATACGCAGTATTTT,CSVESLAGGRTDTQYF
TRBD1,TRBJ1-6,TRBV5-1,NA,TGCGCCAGCAGCTTGGAGGGGGCGTTCGATTCACCCCTCCACTTT,CASSLEGAFDSPLHF
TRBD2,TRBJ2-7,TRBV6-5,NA,TGTGCCAGCGGACTTAGCGGGGGGGCCTACGAGCAGTACTTC,CASGLSGGAYEQYF
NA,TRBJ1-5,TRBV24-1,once,TGTGCCACCAGTGAAAACCCCCAGGGGCTGTATCAGCCCCAGCATTTT,CATSENPQGLYQPQHF
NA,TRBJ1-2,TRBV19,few,TGTGCCAGTAGCTGGGCGACAGGTCAAGACTATGGCTACACCTTC,CASSWATGQDYGYTF
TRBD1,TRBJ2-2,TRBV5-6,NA,TGTGCCAGCACCCTAGTCGACAGGGTAACCGGGGAGCTGTTTTTT,CASTLVDRVTGELFF
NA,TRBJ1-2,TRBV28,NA,TGTGCCAGCACCGTTTCGCTGGGGGCCGCCCTCTATGGCTACACCTTC,CASTVSLGAALYGYTF
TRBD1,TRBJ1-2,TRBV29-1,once,TGCAGCGTGGCGACAGGGTCTAACTATGGCTACACCTTC,CSVATGSNYGYTF
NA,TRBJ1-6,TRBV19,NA,TGTGCCAGTAGTCCCACGGGAAATTCACCCCTCCACTTT,CASSPTGNSPLHF
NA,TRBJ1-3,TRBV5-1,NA,TGCGCCAGCAGCTTGCGGCTAGGGCAGGGGACTGGAAACACCATATATTTT,CASSLRLGQGTGNTIYF
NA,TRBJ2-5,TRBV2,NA,TGTGCCAGCAGTGAACTGAGTGGGACCCAGTACTTC,CASSELSGTQYF
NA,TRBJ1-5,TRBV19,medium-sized,TGTGCCAGTAGTTTCTCCCTGGGGGGTCAGCCCCAGCATTTT,CASSFSLGGQPQHF
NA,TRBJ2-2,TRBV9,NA,TGTGCCAGCAGCGTTCAGGGGATCGGGGAGCTGTTTTTT,CASSVQGIGELFF
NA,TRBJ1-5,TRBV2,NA,TGTGCCAGCACCGAGGGTACAGCCAATCAGCCCCAGCATTTT,CASTEGTANQPQHF
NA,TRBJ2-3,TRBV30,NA,TGTGCCTGGAGTGTAAAAGCCCTACATACGCAGTATTTT,CAWSVKALHTQYF
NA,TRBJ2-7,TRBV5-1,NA,TGCGCCAGCAGCTTGGGCGGGCGCAGCTACGAGCAGTACTTC,CASSLGGRSYEQYF
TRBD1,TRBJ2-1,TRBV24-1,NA,TGTGCCACCAGTGATTCAACCGACAGGGGGTCAAATGAGCAGTTCTTC,CATSDSTDRGSNEQFF
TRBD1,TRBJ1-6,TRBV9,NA,TGTGCCAGCAGCGCCCAGACAGGGGGGTCACCCCTCCACTTT,CASSAQTGGSPLHF
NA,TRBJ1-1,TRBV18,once,TGTGCCAGCTCACGGACAGCGGACACTGAAGCTTTCTTT,CASSRTADTEAFF
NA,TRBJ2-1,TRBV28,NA,TGTGCCAGCAGTCCCTACAGGGTTAAGTTCTTC,CASSPYRVKFF
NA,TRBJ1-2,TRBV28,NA,TGTGCCAGCAGTTCCCCAGGGATCGCTAACTATGGCTACACCTTC,CASSSPGIANYGYTF
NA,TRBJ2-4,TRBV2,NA,TGTGCCAGCGAGGAGATAGCCAAAAACATTCAGTACTTC,CASEEIAKNIQYF
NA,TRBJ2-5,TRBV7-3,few,TGTGCCAGCAGCTTAGCCGAACGGGAGACCCAGTACTTC,CASSLAERETQYF
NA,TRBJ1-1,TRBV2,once,TGTGCCAGCCAGCCCAGGGGCCCAGGATCCCACACTGAAGCTTTCTTT,CASQPRGPGSHTEAFF
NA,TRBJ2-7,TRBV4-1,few,TGCGCCAGCAGCCAAGATGGGATGGTGGGGGAGGCCTACGAGCAGTACTTC,CASSQDGMVGEAYEQYF
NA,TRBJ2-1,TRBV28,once,TGTGCCAGCAGCCGGATGGGGGCTGCCTACAATGAGCAGTTCTTC,CASSRMGAAYNEQFF
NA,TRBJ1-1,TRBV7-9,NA,TGTGCCAGCAGTCAGTCGAACACTGAAGCTTTCTTT,CASSQSNTEAFF
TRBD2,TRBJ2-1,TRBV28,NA,TGTGCCAGCAGTTACCCGAGCGGGGGGCAGTTCTTC,CASSYPSGGQFF
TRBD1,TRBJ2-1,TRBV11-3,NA,TGTGCCAGCAGCTATTTACAGGGGGGTGAGCAGTTCTTC,CASSYLQGGEQFF
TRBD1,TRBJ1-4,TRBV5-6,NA,TGTGCCAGCAGCGAATTCGGGACAGCAACTAATGAAAAACTGTTTTTT,CASSEFGTATNEKLFF
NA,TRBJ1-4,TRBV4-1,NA,TGCGCCAGCAGCCAATCTACGCAGGGTATCAATGAAAAACTGTTTTTT,CASSQSTQGINEKLFF
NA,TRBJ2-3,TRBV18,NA,TGTGCCAGCTCACCCCCAACTAGCAGGGCGCAGTATTTT,CASSPPTSRAQYF
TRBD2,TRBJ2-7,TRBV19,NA,TGTGCCAGTAGTATCGAGCGGGGAAATTACGAGCAGTACTTC,CASSIERGNYEQYF
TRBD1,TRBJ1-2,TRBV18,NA,TGTGCCAGCTCACCGGGCAGGGGGCAGGACTATGGCTACACCTTC,CASSPGRGQDYGYTF
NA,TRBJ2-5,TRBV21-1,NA,TGTGCCAGCAGAGAGCGACGGCAAGAGACCCAGTACTTC,CASRERRQETQYF
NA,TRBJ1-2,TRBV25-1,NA,TGTGCCAGCAGTGATTGGACTCCTAACTATGGCTACACCTTC,CASSDWTPNYGYTF
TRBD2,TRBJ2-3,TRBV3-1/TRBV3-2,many,TGTGCCAGCAGGGCCGGGGGGACAGATACGCAGTATTTT,CASRAGGTDTQYF
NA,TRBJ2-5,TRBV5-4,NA,TGTGCCAGCAGCCGTAGGGGGTGGCAAGAGACCCAGTACTTC,CASSRRGWQETQYF
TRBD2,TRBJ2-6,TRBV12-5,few,TGTGCTAGTGCCCCCCTCGGACTAGCGGGCCCAAGCTCTGGGGCCAACGTCCTGACTTTC,CASAPLGLAGPSSGANVLTF
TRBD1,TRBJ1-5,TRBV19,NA,TGTGCCAGTAGTCCACGACAGGGACATCAGCCCCAGCATTTT,CASSPRQGHQPQHF
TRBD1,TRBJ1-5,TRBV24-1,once,TGTGCCACCAGTGACCGGGACAGCTATGATCAGCCCCAGCATTTT,CATSDRDSYDQPQHF
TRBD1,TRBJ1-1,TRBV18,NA,TGTGCCAGCTCACCTGGGACAGGGGTTTATCTGAACACTGAAGCTTTCTTT,CASSPGTGVYLNTEAFF
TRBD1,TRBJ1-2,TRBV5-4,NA,TGTGCCAGCAGGGACAGGGGCATCTATGGCTACACCTTC,CASRDRGIYGYTF
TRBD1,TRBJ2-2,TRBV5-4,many,TGTGCCAGCAGCACACGACAGGGGAGCTTCACCGGGGAGCTGTTTTTT,CASSTRQGSFTGELFF
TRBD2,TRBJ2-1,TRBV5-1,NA,TGCGCCAGGAGGGCTTGGCGGGAGATAAACAATGAGCAGTTCTTC,CARRAWREINNEQFF
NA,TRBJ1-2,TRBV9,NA,TGTGCCAGCAGCCCAACCTCGGGCTATGGCTACACCTTC,CASSPTSGYGYTF
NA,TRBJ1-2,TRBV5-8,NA,TGTGCCAGCAGCAACCCGACACTTCGCTATGGCTACACCTTC,CASSNPTLRYGYTF
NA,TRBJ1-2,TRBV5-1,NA,TGCGCCAGCAGCTTGACTGCTAACTATGGCTACACCTTC,CASSLTANYGYTF
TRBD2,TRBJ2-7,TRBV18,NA,TGTGCCAGCTCCCGGGAGGCAACCTACGAGCAGTACTTC,CASSREATYEQYF
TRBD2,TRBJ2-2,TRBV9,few,TGTGCCAGCAGCACCTCAGCGGGGGTACCCACCGGGGAGCTGTTTTTT,CASSTSAGVPTGELFF
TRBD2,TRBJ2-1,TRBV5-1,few,TGCGCCAGCAGCTTGGCGGGGCGGGGGGGCTACAATGAGCAGTTCTTC,CASSLAGRGGYNEQFF